This T cell receptor beta chain was sequenced for a study of T-cell memory formation after mild COVID-19. Study-wide results and limits: Those CD4+ clones that contracted were mainly in CM and EM (CD8+ ones in EMRA).

V lost 1 base and J 4 bases, leaving 13 bases between the germline ends. This CDR3 region has 15 residues. Germline CDR1 reads MGHRA; CDR2 reads YSYEKL. TCRdb processed the 5' RACE reads anew with MiXCR; each CDR3 protein has one entry. Of under 200,000 distinct CDR3 sequences listed, roughly 12% are singletons. This clonotype was found many times. Antigen specificity is unknown. The genes are TRBV4-1 and TRBJ2-5; D uncertain. The receptor was isolated from a man aged 18 to 30 who had mild COVID-19 (a few samples of this study predate the infection). Cell type and time point are not known. Sequencing input: PBMCs or a T cell subset sorted from them (not recorded which). The CDR3, as DNA: TGCGCCAGCAGCCAAGGAGGCGTAATGGGAGAGACCCAGTACTTC. This codes for CASSQGGVMGETQYF.